The clone carrying this TCR beta chain occurred a few times. Antigen specificity is unknown. The germline gives CDR1 SQVTM, CDR2 ANQGSEA. This CDR3 has 13 residues. Trimming removed 5 bases at V and 4 bases at J, with 14 bases between. This record belongs to a study of CD8 T cells in ankylosing spondylitis. Study-wide findings and caveats: Blood from ankylosing spondylitis patients appeared to carry a characteristic roughly eight-variant TCR beta motif. In ankylosing spondylitis patients, matched synovial fluid reportedly showed significant enrichment of disease-linked clones. Both synovial fluid and blood in reactive arthritis had previously been reported to carry some motif variants.

TCRdb reanalysed the 5' RACE reads using MiXCR and keeps one entry per CDR3 protein. Here the sample spans some 300,000 distinct CDR3 sequences, 20% being singletons. The receptor was isolated from a female donor with ankylosing spondylitis or in good health (not recorded which). Sequenced sample: blood, either unsorted or a sorted T cell fraction (not recorded which). The V call is TRBV29-1, the J call TRBJ2-5; unclear D gene. The CDR3 is CSVPSPLGETQYF. Here the CDR3 DNA reads TGCAGCGTTCCCAGCCCTCTCGGAGAGACCCAGTACTTC.